The source of this T cell receptor (beta chain) is a study of control samples from healthy donors and cancer patients. Some clones are missing from TCRdb's copy, which holds only in-frame ones; the method was immunoSEQ multiplex PCR. The sample has 150,000 or so clones; just over 85% are singletons. The CDR3 contains 14 residues. V was pared by 0 bases and J by 6 bases, with 14 bases between. CDR1 and CDR2 (germline): GTSNPN, SVGIG (reference sequence). Material for sequencing was blood. This receptor was taken from a man in his late teens or twenties in good health. The genes are TRBV30 and TRBJ1-1, with D possibly matching TRBD1 (6 bases). CDR3 protein: CAWSVRQEDPEAFF. CDR3 DNA: TGTGCCTGGAGTGTACGACAGGAGGACCCTGAAGCTTTCTTT.